This T cell receptor (beta chain) was sequenced during a study of low-dose radiotherapy and immunotherapy resistance in tumors. Study context: With 1 Gy per fraction every two weeks, Cohort 2 accumulated 13 Gy across 26 weeks.

The donors, trial participants, received nivolumab, ipilimumab, aspirin, low-dose cyclophosphamide and low-dose radiotherapy. Advanced solid tumors without tumor-infiltrating lymphocytes were required for inclusion. Germline-derived CDR1 and CDR2 are PRHDT and FYEKMQ (reference sequence). The CDR3 has 17 amino acids. With V trimmed by 4 bases and J by 1 base, 11 bases remained unmatched. Priming of first-strand cDNA relied on TRAV- and TRBV-specific primers (covering alpha and beta chains). TCR amplification used around 19 PCR cycles, a constant-region primer and a V-primer adapter. mRNA isolates were amplified via in vitro transcription. TCRdb used MiXCR to reprocess the reads, holding one entry per CDR3 protein. The table includes roughly 19,000 distinct CDR3 sequences, around two thirds detected once.

V usage is TRBV13 and J usage is TRBJ2-5; 8 nucleotides agree with TRBD2. The receptor's source is a human donor with advanced metastatic prostate, ovarian, gallbladder or colorectal cancer (not recorded which). This table probably holds off-target reads from a library built for another chain. The DNA for the CDR3 is TGTGCCAGCAGCTCCGGTGGCAGCGGGAGCCGCCAAGAGACCCAGTACTTC. It is translated as CASSSGGSGSRQETQYF.